This T cell receptor (beta chain) was sequenced in a study of cytomegalovirus exposure and HLA in healthy donors. Study-wide context: Some 200 million T cells yielded 117 million unique TCR beta sequences in earlier analysis.

Per germline, CDR1 SGHTA and CDR2 FQGNSA. V was cut by 1 base and J by 4 bases, with 15 bases left in between. This CDR3 has 16 amino acids. PCR involved 60 Vbeta and 13 Jbeta primers. Data came from immunoSEQ multiplex PCR; TCRdb stores just in-frame clones and leaves some out. In the table there are fewer than 250,000 clones, around 85% of which are singletons. Sequencing was performed on PBMCs. The sequence derives from a human donor in good health. V and J are TRBV7-2 and TRBJ2-3; weak D call: TRBD2 (6 bases). CDR3 nucleotide sequence: TGTGCCAGCAGCTTAGAAGGCGGAGGGGCCCCAGATACGCAGTATTTT. It codes for CASSLEGGGAPDTQYF.